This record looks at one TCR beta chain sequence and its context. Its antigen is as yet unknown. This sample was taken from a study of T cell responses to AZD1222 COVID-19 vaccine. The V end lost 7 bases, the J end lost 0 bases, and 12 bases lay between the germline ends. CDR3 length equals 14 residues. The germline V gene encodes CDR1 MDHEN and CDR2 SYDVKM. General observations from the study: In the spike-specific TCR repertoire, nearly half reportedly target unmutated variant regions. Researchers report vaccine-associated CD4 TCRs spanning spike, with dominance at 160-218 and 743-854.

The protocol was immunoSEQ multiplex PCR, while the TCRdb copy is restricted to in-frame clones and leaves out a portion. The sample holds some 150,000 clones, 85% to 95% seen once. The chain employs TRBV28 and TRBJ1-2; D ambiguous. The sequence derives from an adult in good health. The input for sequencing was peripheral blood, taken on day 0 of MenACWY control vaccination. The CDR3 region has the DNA TGTGCCAGCACCCCCGACCCGGCTAACTATGGCTACACCTTC. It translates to CASTPDPANYGYTF.